The 28 T cell receptor beta chains reported below all come from one sample, sequenced in a study of T cell responses to AZD1222 COVID-19 vaccine. The table came from immunoSEQ multiplex PCR; TCRdb's copy has only in-frame clones and leaves some out. The table lists 60,000 to 80,000 clones, approximately 90% of them singletons. The sample here was peripheral blood, taken on day 0 of AZD1222 vaccination. These receptors originate from an adult in good health.

The J gene is TRBJ2-4, the V gene TRBV2, with 9 bases fitting TRBD2. Germline CDR1 is SNHLY and CDR2 is FYNNEI. Germline trimming cut 10 bases from V and 9 bases from J; bases unmatched to any gene: 7. The CDR3 loop spans 12 amino acids. In DNA form, the CDR3 reads TGTGCCAACGGGACTAGCTATGGCATTCAGTACTTC. Amino acids: CANGTSYGIQYF.

V usage is TRBV2 and J usage is TRBJ1-5; D might be TRBD1 (5 bases). V gave up 4 bases and J gave up 1 base, with 11 bases separating them. CDR3 size: 15 residues. The germline V gene encodes CDR1 SNHLY and CDR2 FYNNEI. The CDR3 spells CASSVSGGSNQPQHF. The CDR3 nucleotides are TGTGCCAGCAGTGTATCGGGGGGAAGCAATCAGCCCCAGCATTTT.

The count of this clone is one. This chain uses TRBV10-2 with TRBJ2-3, with 13 bases lining up with TRBD2. Germline V gene data show CDR1 as WSHSY and CDR2 as SAAADI. V shed 10 bases, J shed 5 bases, and the junction held 6 bases outside the gene matches. The CDR3 has 14 residues. CDR3 amino acids: CATVTSGGRDTQYF. In nucleotides, the CDR3 is TGCGCCACCGTGACTAGCGGGGGGCGAGATACGCAGTATTTT.

J is TRBJ1-5 and V is TRBV18; 8 nucleotides align to TRBD1. This CDR3 is 13 amino acids long. CDR1 and CDR2 from the germline V gene are KGHSH and LQKENI. After removal of 10 bases from V and 6 bases from J, the junction contained 8 bases not matched to a gene. The CDR3 DNA is TGTGCCACCCAGGGGGCGCGGGGTCAGCCCCAGCATTTT. Translated: CATQGARGQPQHF.

The chain recombines TRBV3-1 (or the pseudogene TRBV3-2) with TRBJ1-3; unclear D gene. Between the trimmed V and J ends, which lost 5 bases and 2 bases, there was a span of 10 bases. This CDR3 spans 14 amino acids. Looked up from germline, CDR1 is LGHDT and CDR2 is YNNKEL (reference sequence). CDR3 amino acids: CASSNLGAGNTIYF. In nucleotides, the CDR3 is TGTGCCAGCAGCAACCTCGGCGCTGGAAACACCATATATTTT.

This CDR3 is CASSRTSGPYNEQFF. Written as DNA, the CDR3 is TGTGCCAGCAGTCGTACTAGCGGGCCCTACAATGAGCAGTTCTTC. The chain employs TRBV6-5 and TRBJ2-1; 9 nucleotides agree with TRBD2. Germline CDR1 reads MNHEY; CDR2 reads SVGAGI. V shed 5 bases and J 2 bases; nucleotides not matched to a gene: 4. This CDR3 spans 15 amino acids.

This chain joins TRBV12-3 or TRBV12-4 and TRBJ1-1; 7 bases match TRBD1. Unmatched junction bases numbered 5, after V lost 8 bases and J lost 5 bases. This CDR3 has 12 residues. Written as DNA, the CDR3 is TGTGCCAGCTGTACAGGGGTAACTGAAGCTTTCTTT. This gives the protein CASCTGVTEAFF.

The V call is TRBV19, the J call TRBJ1-3; no clear D. V was pared by 4 bases and J by 0 bases, with 16 bases between. Per germline, CDR1 LNHDA and CDR2 SQIVND (reference sequence). The CDR3 spans 17 residues. The chain's CDR3 is CASSTRSARYSGNTIYF. The CDR3 DNA sequence: TGTGCCAGTAGTACCCGGAGCGCTCGCTACTCTGGAAACACCATATATTTT. Complete variable domain (other parts from reference TRBV19 and TRBJ1-3): DGGITQSPKYLFRKEGQNVTLSCEQNLNHDAMYWYRQDPGQGLRLIYYSQIVNDFQKGDIAEGYSVSREKKESFPLTVTSAQKNPTAFYLCASSTRSARYSGNTIYFGEGSWLTVV.

The chain couples TRBV7-9 to TRBJ1-6, with D uncertain. The ends were cut back, 4 bases at V and 7 bases at J, with 17 bases in the middle. Germline V gene sequence: CDR1 SEHNR, CDR2 FQNEAQ (reference sequence). The CDR3 is 16 amino acids. The CDR3 here is CASSSPQAGENSPLHF. CDR3 coding DNA: TGTGCCAGCAGCTCCCCGCAGGCGGGAGAGAATTCACCCCTCCACTTT.

The V gene is TRBV6-1, the J gene TRBJ1-1; no firm D call. CDR1 is MNHNS and CDR2 is SASEGT in the germline V gene. This CDR3 has 14 residues. Between the trimmed V and J ends, which lost 2 bases and 0 bases, there was a span of 7 bases. DNA for the CDR3: TGTGCCAGCAGTGAAAATTGGGTGAACACTGAAGCTTTCTTT. Translating gives CASSENWVNTEAFF.

This clone has just a few counts. V gene TRBV4-1 combines with J gene TRBJ2-1, with TRBD2 identical over 10 bases. The V and J ends lost 4 bases and 4 bases, in that order; junction bases with no gene match: 10. CDR1 and CDR2 (germline): MGHRA, YSYEKL. This CDR3 has 17 residues. The CDR3 here is CASSPTSGTRTYNEQFF. CDR3 DNA sequence: TGCGCCAGCAGCCCCACTAGCGGGACTAGAACATACAATGAGCAGTTCTTC.

This clone was seen a single time. The gene calls are TRBV7-2 and TRBJ1-2; 9 positions agree with TRBD1. The germline gives CDR1 SGHTA, CDR2 FQGNSA. This CDR3 region has 16 residues. The junction had 10 bases not matched to a gene; V was cut back by 5 bases and J by 3 bases. The CDR3: CASSPNNRGLDYGYTF. The CDR3, as DNA: TGTGCCAGCAGCCCTAACAACAGGGGGCTCGACTATGGCTACACCTTC.

In this sample, this clone turned up a few times. This chain connects TRBV15 to TRBJ1-2; 8 bases are a match to TRBD1. CDR3 size: 15 residues. Germline V gene data show CDR1 as LNHNV and CDR2 as YYDKDF (reference sequence). Trimming removed 0 bases from V and 7 bases from J; junction bases left unmatched: 7. CDR3 loop: CATSRDPPGGIGYTF. CDR3 bases: TGTGCCACCAGCAGAGATCCCCCAGGGGGCATTGGCTACACCTTC.

The chain joins TRBV6-1 to TRBJ1-1; D is unclear. The CDR3 has 13 residues. The V gene lost 2 bases and the J gene lost 3 bases, with 7 bases spanning the gap. Per germline, CDR1 MNHNS and CDR2 SASEGT. For the CDR3, the DNA is TGTGCCAGCAGTGAAACTAGGGACACTGAAGCTTTCTTT. It is translated as CASSETRDTEAFF.

In its sample, this clone was seen once. The V call is TRBV28, the J call TRBJ2-7, with D possibly TRBD1 on 5 matching bases. Germline V gene data show CDR1 as MDHEN and CDR2 as SYDVKM. With 3 bases removed from V and 3 bases from J, the gap between germline ends came to 9 bases. This CDR3 is built from 13 residues. CDR3 sequence: CASSFRGFYEQYF. The CDR3 DNA reads TGTGCCAGCAGTTTTAGGGGATTCTACGAGCAGTACTTC. The full variable domain, its missing parts supplied by reference TRBV28 and TRBJ2-7, is DVKVTQSSRYLVKRTGEKVFLECVQDMDHENMFWYRQDPGLGLRLIYFSYDVKMKEKGDIPEGYSVSREKKERFSLILESASTNQTSMYLCASSFRGFYEQYFGPGTRLTVT.

The CDR3 protein is CASSLSLNQPQHF. The CDR3 DNA follows: TGTGCCAGCAGTTTATCTCTCAATCAGCCCCAGCATTTT. The rearrangement links TRBV27 to TRBJ1-5, with D unclear. Germline CDR1 and CDR2: MNHEY and SMNVEV (reference sequence). Trimming shortened V by 0 bases and J by 3 bases, and 3 bases separated the two germline ends. The CDR3 loop spans 13 amino acids.

V and J are TRBV7-2 and TRBJ1-2; no definite D call. V lost 1 base to trimming and J lost 5 bases, with 5 bases between them. Looked up from germline, CDR1 is SGHTA and CDR2 is FQGNSA. This CDR3 has 12 amino acids. This CDR3 is CASSLGRYGYTF. CDR3 DNA: TGTGCCAGCAGCTTAGGACGATATGGCTACACCTTC.

The chain recombines TRBV5-4 with TRBJ1-1; D is uncertain. V lost 0 bases to trimming and J lost 6 bases, with 15 bases between them. The CDR3 runs to 15 residues. Germline V gene sequence: CDR1 SGHNT, CDR2 YYREEE (reference sequence). The CDR3 coding sequence is TGTGCCAGCAGCTTGGCCCGTGGAGGTGGATCTGAAGCTTTCTTT. Translation: CASSLARGGGSEAFF.

This chain uses TRBV2 with TRBJ1-5, with D uncertain. The V end lost 7 bases, the J end lost 9 bases, and 13 bases lay between the germline ends. Germline CDR1 SNHLY, CDR2 FYNNEI. This CDR3 spans 12 amino acids. The DNA for the CDR3 is TGTGCCAGCACCCCATCGGCGGGGCCCCAGCATTTT. This gives the protein CASTPSAGPQHF.

The V and J genes are TRBV2 and TRBJ1-4; 7 nucleotides align to TRBD1. There are 14 residues in the CDR3. V lost 6 bases, J lost 5 bases, and 6 bases stayed unmatched. From germline, CDR1 is SNHLY and CDR2 FYNNEI. CDR3 in amino acids: CASRRGQRNEKLFF. CDR3 coding DNA: TGTGCCAGCAGGAGGGGACAGAGAAATGAAAAACTGTTTTTT.

In this sample, this clone turned up once. The V and J genes are TRBV13 and TRBJ2-3; 8 bases fit TRBD1. Looked up from germline, CDR1 is PRHDT and CDR2 is FYEKMQ (reference sequence). V was pared by 2 bases and J by 3 bases, with 7 bases of the junction left unmatched. This CDR3 has 16 amino acids. For the CDR3, the DNA is TGTGCCAGCAGCTTATCAGGGGGCGTGAGAACAGATACGCAGTATTTT. It is translated as CASSLSGGVRTDTQYF.

The J gene is TRBJ2-2, the V gene TRBV6-2 or TRBV6-3; D uncertain. Trimming took off 2 bases at V and 5 bases at J, with 9 bases between the two ends. The length of the CDR3 is 14 residues. The V gene's germline CDR1 is MNHEY and CDR2 SVGEGT. The CDR3 nucleotides read TGTGCCAGCAGTTACCTTCTGCGGACCGGGGAGCTGTTTTTT. Protein: CASSYLLRTGELFF.

The chain combines TRBV5-1 with TRBJ1-5, with D perhaps matching TRBD1 (6 bases). Trimming cost V 4 bases and J 1 base, with 12 bases left between them. This CDR3 has 15 amino acids. CDR1 and CDR2 from the germline V gene are SGHRS and YFSETQ. CDR3 in DNA: TGCGCCAGCAGCCCGGGAGGGGGGAGCAATCAGCCCCAGCATTTT. It yields the protein CASSPGGGSNQPQHF.

The chain combines TRBV11-2 with TRBJ1-1; TRBD1 is a possible D gene (6 bases). The CDR3 sequence is 14 residues long. The V end lost 1 base, the J end lost 0 bases, and 6 bases lay between the germline ends. The germline gives CDR1 SGHAT, CDR2 FQNNGV. In DNA, the CDR3 is TGTGCCAGCAGCTTAGCAGGGGTGAACACTGAAGCTTTCTTT. Its translation: CASSLAGVNTEAFF.

This clone showed up just a few times. The V call is TRBV5-1, the J call TRBJ2-3; 9 nucleotides line up with TRBD2. Losses at the gene ends were 7 bases for V and 1 base for J; bases not matched to a gene: 4. The CDR3 is 14 amino acids. Germline V lookup: CDR1 SGHRS, CDR2 YFSETQ. CDR3 sequence reads: CASCRTSGTDTQYF. The CDR3 nucleotides read TGCGCCAGCTGTCGGACTAGCGGCACAGATACGCAGTATTTT.

The V call is TRBV30, the J call TRBJ1-6, with D perhaps matching TRBD1 (6 bases). CDR3 length equals 16 residues. The ends were cut back, 0 bases at V and 0 bases at J, with 9 bases in the middle. The germline V gene encodes CDR1 GTSNPN and CDR2 SVGIG (reference sequence). The CDR3: CAWSVDRSSYNSPLHF. CDR3 nucleotides: TGTGCCTGGAGTGTAGACAGGAGCTCCTATAATTCACCCCTCCACTTT.

This chain links TRBV9 with TRBJ1-1; D unresolved. Trimming removed 0 bases from V and 2 bases from J, with 17 bases in between. CDR1 and CDR2 from the germline V gene are SGDLS and YYNGEE. The CDR3 runs 17 residues. The CDR3 sequence is CASSVDVGLGRNTEAFF. CDR3 DNA: TGTGCCAGCAGCGTAGACGTGGGCTTGGGGAGAAACACTGAAGCTTTCTTT. The variable domain in full, completed from reference TRBV9 and TRBJ1-1, reads DSGVTQTPKHLITATGQRVTLRCSPRSGDLSVYWYQQSLDQGLQFLIQYYNGEERAKGNILERFSAQQFPDLHSELNLSSLELGDSALYFCASSVDVGLGRNTEAFFGQGTRLTVV.

The rearrangement uses TRBV3-1 (or the pseudogene TRBV3-2) and TRBJ2-1, with TRBD2 matching 13 bases. Germline V gene sequence: CDR1 LGHDT, CDR2 YNNKEL (reference sequence). The CDR3 runs to 14 residues. With 3 bases clipped from V and 12 bases from J, the junction kept 5 bases outside the gene matches. CDR3 in amino acids: CASSQPGTSGAQFF. In nucleotides, the CDR3 is TGTGCCAGCAGCCAGCCCGGGACTAGCGGGGCGCAGTTCTTC.